Listed here is a single T cell receptor (beta chain). Mismatch with germline at one junction end may stem from a read error. The PCR was carried out with 60 Vbeta primers and 13 Jbeta primers. TCRdb's table, derived via immunoSEQ multiplex PCR, lists solely in-frame clones and lacks some. The sample has 100,000 to 150,000 clones, about 80% seen once. This sample stems from a study of cytomegalovirus exposure and HLA in healthy donors. The CDR3 is made up of 15 amino acids. Per the germline V gene, CDR1 is LNHDA and CDR2 is SQIVND (reference sequence). The J gene is TRBJ1-4, the V gene TRBV19; D is unclear. The TCR was taken from a man in his forties in good health and CMV-seronegative. Input material: PBMCs. In nucleotides, the CDR3 is TGTGCCAGTAGTTTAGAAGGCCGAGGAAATGAAAAACTGTTTTTT. Protein: CASSLEGRGNEKLFF. The full variable domain, rest sourced from reference TRBV19 and TRBJ1-4, is DGGITQSPKYLFRKEGQNVTLSCEQNLNHDAMYWYRQDPGQGLRLIYYSQIVNDFQKGDIAEGYSVSREKKESFPLTVTSAQKNPTAFYLCASSLEGRGNEKLFFGSGTQLSVL.